This TCR beta chain was identified in a study of T cell responses to AZD1222 COVID-19 vaccine. Only in-frame clones appear in the TCRdb table, and some are missing; sequencing was by immunoSEQ multiplex PCR. The sample contains roughly 270,000 clones, 94% of which appear only once. The study, taken as a whole, reports: Within unmutated variant regions lay the reported targets of nearly half of spike-specific TCRs. Spike-specific TCR breadth and depth were elevated following two AZD1222 doses. The sample set comprised mostly white British donors with more females, and clonal diversity was possibly underestimated.

As regards this clone: As yet, its antigen is unknown.

Germline assignment: CDR1 SGHVS and CDR2 FQNEAQ. V was cut by 5 bases and J by 2 bases, with 12 bases left in between. The CDR3 is 15 amino acids. The sequence derives from an adult who received the AZD1222 COVID-19 vaccine. This rearrangement joins TRBV7-8 to TRBJ2-2; the D is unclear. The input for sequencing was peripheral blood, taken 28 days after the second AZD1222 dose. CDR3 loop: CASSPDGPNTGELFF. In DNA form, the CDR3 reads TGTGCCAGCAGCCCAGACGGGCCTAACACCGGGGAGCTGTTTTTT.